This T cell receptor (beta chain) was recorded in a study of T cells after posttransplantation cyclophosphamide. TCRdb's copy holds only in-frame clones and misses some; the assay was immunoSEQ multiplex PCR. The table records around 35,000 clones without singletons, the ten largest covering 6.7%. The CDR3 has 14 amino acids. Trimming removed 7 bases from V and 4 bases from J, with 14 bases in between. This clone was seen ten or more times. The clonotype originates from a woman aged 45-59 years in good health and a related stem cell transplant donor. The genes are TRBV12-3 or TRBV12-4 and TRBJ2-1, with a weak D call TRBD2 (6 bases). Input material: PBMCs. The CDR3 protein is CASIRGTLYNEQFF. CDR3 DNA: TGTGCCAGCATTCGGGGGACCCTTTACAATGAGCAGTTCTTC.